The 14 T cell receptor beta chains presented below share a single source sample, sequenced in a study of OX40 agonist ivuxolimab in advanced cancers. The library was built by means of the immunoSEQ multiplex PCR assay. TCRdb mirrors the immuneACCESS table, restricted to in-frame sequences. Some clones are absent from its copies; in checked studies, under half trace to an unresolved V gene, and the reason for the others is unknown. The table for this sample lists under 100,000 clones; nearly 90% of them were counted only once. The biggest ten clones account for just over 0.15% of the sample. This sample comprised CD4+ or CD8+ T cells sorted from blood, obtained in a trial of the OX40 agonist ivuxolimab. These receptors were collected from an adult with an advanced solid tumor such as melanoma, head and neck, liver or kidney cancer.

This chain uses TRBV27 with TRBJ1-1; D is uncertain. This CDR3 spans 18 amino acids. The germline gives CDR1 MNHEY, CDR2 SMNVEV (reference sequence). The V end lost 4 bases, the J end lost 0 bases, and 21 bases lay between the germline ends. The CDR3 reads CASSSHGGMADLNTEAFF. CDR3 nucleotide sequence: TGTGCCAGCAGTTCTCACGGAGGAATGGCAGATTTGAACACTGAAGCTTTCTTT.

The chain employs TRBV5-5 and TRBJ1-5, with D tentatively TRBD1 (5 bases). The CDR3 length is 15 residues. CDR1 and CDR2 (germline): SGHKS, YYEKEE (reference sequence). The V end was cut by 3 bases, the J end by 1 base, with 11 bases between. The CDR3 here is CASSWGGDSNQPQHF. The DNA for the CDR3 is TGTGCCAGCAGCTGGGGCGGGGACAGCAATCAGCCCCAGCATTTT.

The J gene is TRBJ2-1, the V gene TRBV19; TRBD2 matches 11 bases. Looked up from germline, CDR1 is LNHDA and CDR2 is SQIVND (reference sequence). The CDR3 length is 18 residues. V trimming: 6 bases; J trimming: 2 bases; junction bases outside the gene matches: 12. This CDR3 reads CASSQYRGTSGPYNEQFF. CDR3 sequence (DNA): TGTGCCAGTAGCCAGTATAGGGGGACTAGCGGACCCTACAATGAGCAGTTCTTC.

This chain connects TRBV18 to TRBJ2-1; the D gene is possibly TRBD2 (6 bases). This CDR3 has 13 amino acids. V was cut by 8 bases and J by 8 bases, with 16 bases left in between. From germline, CDR1 is KGHSH and CDR2 LQKENI. The CDR3 reads CASSRRASDEQFF. In DNA, the CDR3 is TGTGCCAGCAGCAGGAGGGCCAGTGATGAGCAGTTCTTC.

Turning to this clone: Compared with germline, one end of the junction differs, possibly owing to a read error. This chain connects TRBV4-2 to TRBJ2-1; D perhaps matches TRBD2 (6 bases). Germline V lookup: CDR1 LGHNA, CDR2 YNFKEQ. This CDR3 spans 12 amino acids. The CDR3 DNA follows: TGTGCCAGCAGCCAAGTAGGGGACTCGCTCGTCTTC. It translates to CASSQVGDSLVF.

The V gene is TRBV4-2, the J gene TRBJ1-6; 11 nucleotides line up with TRBD1. The CDR3 loop spans 15 amino acids. Per germline, CDR1 LGHNA and CDR2 YNFKEQ. Trimming cost V 4 bases and J 7 bases; bases outside gene matches: 3. The CDR3 loop reads CASSPRDRGNSPLHF. In DNA form, the CDR3 reads TGTGCCAGCAGCCCTCGGGACAGGGGGAATTCACCCCTCCACTTT.

The sample holds one count of this clone. The CDR3, as DNA: TGTGCCAGCAGTGGCCAGGGACTTTTGAAGACCCAGTACTTC. It specifies CASSGQGLLKTQYF. The rearrangement joins TRBV6-5 to TRBJ2-5; TRBD2 might be the D (6 bases). The germline CDR1 and CDR2 sequences are MNHEY and SVGAGI. This CDR3 has 14 amino acids. Trimming took off 5 bases at V and 6 bases at J, with 16 bases between the two ends.

This chain joins TRBV5-1 and TRBJ2-2; D unclear. The CDR3 has 16 residues. The germline V gene encodes CDR1 SGHRS and CDR2 YFSETQ. Trimming took 4 bases from V and 6 from J, leaving 19 bases between them. The CDR3 DNA is TGCGCCAGCAGCCCCCTCAGTTGGAGTTTGGCCGGGGAGCTGTTTTTT. It codes for CASSPLSWSLAGELFF.

The chain couples TRBV11-2 to TRBJ2-3, with 10 nucleotides matching TRBD2. Germline V gives CDR1 SGHAT, CDR2 FQNNGV. The V and J ends lost 1 base and 10 bases, in that order; junction bases with no gene match: 11. CDR3 length equals 16 residues. DNA for the CDR3: TGTGCCAGCAGCTTAGCGGTTTCTAGCGGGGGCCTGGCGCAGTATTTT. Residues: CASSLAVSSGGLAQYF.

The gene calls are TRBV4-1 and TRBJ2-3; D might be TRBD1 or TRBD2, each matching 5 bases. The V end was cut by 4 bases, the J end by 1 base, with 15 bases between. This CDR3 is built from 16 residues. Germline V gene data show CDR1 as MGHRA and CDR2 as YSYEKL. CDR3 residues: CASSPGSGSRTDTQYF. CDR3 in DNA: TGCGCCAGCAGCCCAGGGAGTGGGTCTCGCACAGATACGCAGTATTTT.

This chain uses TRBV7-6 with TRBJ2-5; 7 bases are shared with TRBD1. Gene TRBJ2-7 matches the end of the DNA better, so the J call may be wrong. This CDR3 region has 13 residues. The germline CDR1 and CDR2 sequences are SGHVS and FNYEAQ. CDR3 sequence: CASATGHSYEQYF. The CDR3 bases are TGTGCCAGCGCGACAGGGCACTCCTACGAGCAGTACTTC.

The V and J genes are TRBV11-2 and TRBJ2-1, with D tentatively TRBD1 (5 bases). Germline CDR1 is SGHAT and CDR2 is FQNNGV. Trimming cost V 5 bases and J 4 bases, with 12 bases left between them. This CDR3 comprises 14 residues. The CDR3 sequence: CASSRIRDYNEQFF. In DNA form, the CDR3 reads TGTGCCAGCAGCAGAATCAGGGATTACAATGAGCAGTTCTTC. The full variable domain, rest sourced from reference TRBV11-2 and TRBJ2-1, is EAGVAQSPRYKIIEKRQSVAFWCNPISGHATLYWYQQILGQGPKLLIQFQNNGVVDDSQLPKDRFSAERLKGVDSTLKIQPAKLEDSAVYLCASSRIRDYNEQFFGPGTRLTVL.

The J gene is TRBJ1-2, the V gene TRBV7-9; D remains unclear. CDR1 SEHNR and CDR2 FQNEAQ come from the germline V gene (reference sequence). The CDR3 is made up of 11 amino acids. Trimming removed 1 base from V and 7 bases from J, with 4 bases in between. The CDR3 reads CASSLGAGYTF. The CDR3 DNA reads TGTGCCAGCAGCTTAGGGGCTGGCTACACCTTC. Using reference TRBV7-9 and TRBJ1-2 for the parts outside the CDR3, the full variable domain is DTGVSQNPRHKITKRGQNVTFRCDPISEHNRLYWYRQTLGQGPEFLTYFQNEAQLEKSRLLSDRFSAERPKGSFSTLEIQRTEQGDSAMYLCASSLGAGYTFGSGTRLTVV.

The rearrangement joins TRBV6-6 to TRBJ1-2, with a tentative D call TRBD1 (6 bases). The CDR3 is made up of 15 amino acids. Trimming stripped 0 bases from V and 8 bases from J, with 16 bases between. CDR1 is MNHNY, CDR2 SVGAGI, per germline (reference sequence). The CDR3 reads CASSYSRGGARGYTF. The CDR3, as DNA: TGTGCCAGCAGTTACTCGAGAGGGGGGGCAAGGGGCTACACCTTC.